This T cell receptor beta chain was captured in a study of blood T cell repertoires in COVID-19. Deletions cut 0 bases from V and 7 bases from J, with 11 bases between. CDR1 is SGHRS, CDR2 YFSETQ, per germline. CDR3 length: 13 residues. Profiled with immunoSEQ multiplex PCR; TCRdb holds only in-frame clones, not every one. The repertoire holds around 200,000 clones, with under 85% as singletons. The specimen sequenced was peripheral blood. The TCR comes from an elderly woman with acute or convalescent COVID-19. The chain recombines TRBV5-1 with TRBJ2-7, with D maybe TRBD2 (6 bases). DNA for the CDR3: TGCGCCAGCAGCTTGGGGTGGAGGGGAGAGCAGTACTTC. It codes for CASSLGWRGEQYF.